These 10 T cell receptor beta chains share one sample of origin, sequenced in a study of T cells in Graves' hyperthyroidism and ophthalmopathy (dated by TCRdb to about 2019). The library was made by multiplex PCR. This sample was sequenced with an Illumina HiSeq 2000. The TCR beta CDR3 regions were amplified from the RNA transcripts. A first-round RT-PCR of the TCR CDR3 used the HTBI primer set with the Qiagen OneStep RT-PCR kit. TCRdb reprocessed the public reads (quality trimming at Q25 with fastp, clone calling with MiXCR) and kept in-frame beta chains. Entries are consolidated by CDR3 protein sequence, retaining the most common genes and DNA. Counted in this sample were roughly 750,000 distinct CDR3 sequences; about 17% of them appeared once. The ten most abundant clones make up 8.4% of the sample. The sequenced material came from blood. These receptors all come from a man aged 18-30 years with Graves' hyperthyroidism.

This clonotype was seen at least ten times. The rearrangement joins TRBV7-8 to TRBJ2-1; D is possibly TRBD2 (5 bases). The CDR3 has 14 amino acids. V was pared by 0 bases and J by 8 bases, with 11 bases between. Germline assignment: CDR1 SGHVS and CDR2 FQNEAQ. The CDR3 coding sequence is TGTGCCAGCAGCTTAGCCCGCCTAGCCTATGAGCAGTTCTTC. This translates into CASSLARLAYEQFF.

This clonotype came up a few times. The rearrangement uses TRBV7-9 and TRBJ1-2, with D perhaps matching TRBD1 (5 bases). Germline lookup yields CDR1 SEHNR and CDR2 FQNEAQ (reference sequence). The CDR3 spans 13 residues. The germline V and J ends were trimmed by 5 bases and 6 bases, with 13 bases remaining between them. The CDR3 nucleotides read TGTGCCAGCAGCCCGGCGTGGGGCGATGGCTACACCTTC. Its protein is CASSPAWGDGYTF. Together with reference TRBV7-9 and TRBJ1-2, the CDR3 gives the full variable domain: DTGVSQNPRHKITKRGQNVTFRCDPISEHNRLYWYRQTLGQGPEFLTYFQNEAQLEKSRLLSDRFSAERPKGSFSTLEIQRTEQGDSAMYLCASSPAWGDGYTFGSGTRLTVV.

There are many counts of this clonotype. The CDR3 reads CSARSFYEQYF. The CDR3 DNA is TGCAGTGCTAGGTCCTTCTACGAGCAGTACTTC. J is TRBJ2-7 and V is TRBV20-1, with D hard to call. Germline V lookup: CDR1 DFQATT, CDR2 SNEGSKA (reference sequence). The length of the CDR3 is 11 residues. Trimming removed 3 bases from V and 3 bases from J, with 6 bases in between.

Regarding this clonotype: It is likely a read error, because the conserved phenylalanine at the end of the CDR3 is missing. The J gene is TRBJ2-7, the V gene TRBV29-1, with 11 bases identical to TRBD2. V dropped 7 bases and J dropped 4; count of bases not matched to a gene: 3. CDR1 and CDR2 (germline): SQVTM, ANQGSEA. The CDR3 is 12 amino acids. CDR3 amino acids: CSATSGGYEQYL. The CDR3 nucleotides are TGCAGCGCAACTAGCGGGGGTTACGAGCAGTACCTC.

The chain joins TRBV30 to TRBJ2-2, with D maybe TRBD1 (5 bases). There are 14 residues in the CDR3. V shed 2 bases and J shed 4 bases, with 11 bases lying between them. From germline, CDR1 is GTSNPN and CDR2 SVGIG (reference sequence). CDR3 in amino acids: CAWSRGQATGELFF. CDR3 in DNA: TGTGCCTGGAGTCGCGGACAAGCCACCGGGGAGCTGTTTTTT. Based on the CDR3 plus reference TRBV30 and TRBJ2-2, the full variable domain is SQTIHQWPATLVQPVGSPLSLECTVEGTSNPNLYWYRQAAGRGLQLLFYSVGIGQISSEVPQNLSASRPQDRQFILSSKKLLLSDSGFYLCAWSRGQATGELFFGEGSRLTVL.

This clonotype has a handful of counts. V gene TRBV9 combines with J gene TRBJ2-7, with D tentatively TRBD2 (7 bases). This CDR3 contains 16 residues. Germline CDR1 SGDLS, CDR2 YYNGEE. V dropped 3 bases and J dropped 3 bases, with 19 bases sitting between them. The CDR3 sequence is CASSEGGGTGIYEQYF. CDR3 DNA: TGTGCCAGCAGCGAAGGGGGGGGGACTGGAATCTACGAGCAGTACTTC.

This clonotype was found many times. The rearrangement uses TRBV28 and TRBJ2-1, with 7 bases fitting TRBD2. The length of the CDR3 is 16 residues. The V segment lost 4 bases and the J segment 1 base; nucleotides outside the gene matches: 7. Germline CDR1 MDHEN, CDR2 SYDVKM. CDR3 in DNA: TGTGCCAGCAGTTCGACTAGCCCTTCTTCCTACAATGAGCAGTTCTTC. This translates into CASSSTSPSSYNEQFF.

The chain couples TRBV11-2 to TRBJ2-5; D is perhaps TRBD2 (6 bases). With 5 bases removed from V and 6 bases from J, the gap between germline ends came to 19 bases. The CDR3 has 15 amino acids. Germline CDR1 is SGHAT and CDR2 is FQNNGV. CDR3 loop: CASSPMELGGKTQYF. The CDR3, as DNA: TGTGCCAGCAGCCCCATGGAGTTGGGCGGGAAGACCCAGTACTTC.

The sample holds a few counts of this clonotype. One end of the junction is discordant with germline, which a read error may explain. The genes are TRBV6-2 or TRBV6-3 and TRBJ2-3, with TRBD2 matching 7 bases. This CDR3 has 16 residues. The V gene's germline CDR1 is MNHEY and CDR2 SVGEGT. CDR3 in amino acids: CASSYWSTSDTDTQYF. CDR3 sequence (DNA): TGTGCCAGCAGCTACTGGTCTACTAGCGACACAGATACGCAGTATTTT.

The CDR3 DNA sequence: TGCAGTGCTATCGTACTTCAGGGACGACGCGGCTACACCTTC. Translating it yields CSAIVLQGRRGYTF. The genes are TRBV20-1 and TRBJ1-2; a possible D gene is TRBD1 (5 bases). Germline lookup yields CDR1 DFQATT and CDR2 SNEGSKA (reference sequence). CDR3 length: 14 residues. The V end was cut by 4 bases, the J end by 8 bases, with 20 bases between.